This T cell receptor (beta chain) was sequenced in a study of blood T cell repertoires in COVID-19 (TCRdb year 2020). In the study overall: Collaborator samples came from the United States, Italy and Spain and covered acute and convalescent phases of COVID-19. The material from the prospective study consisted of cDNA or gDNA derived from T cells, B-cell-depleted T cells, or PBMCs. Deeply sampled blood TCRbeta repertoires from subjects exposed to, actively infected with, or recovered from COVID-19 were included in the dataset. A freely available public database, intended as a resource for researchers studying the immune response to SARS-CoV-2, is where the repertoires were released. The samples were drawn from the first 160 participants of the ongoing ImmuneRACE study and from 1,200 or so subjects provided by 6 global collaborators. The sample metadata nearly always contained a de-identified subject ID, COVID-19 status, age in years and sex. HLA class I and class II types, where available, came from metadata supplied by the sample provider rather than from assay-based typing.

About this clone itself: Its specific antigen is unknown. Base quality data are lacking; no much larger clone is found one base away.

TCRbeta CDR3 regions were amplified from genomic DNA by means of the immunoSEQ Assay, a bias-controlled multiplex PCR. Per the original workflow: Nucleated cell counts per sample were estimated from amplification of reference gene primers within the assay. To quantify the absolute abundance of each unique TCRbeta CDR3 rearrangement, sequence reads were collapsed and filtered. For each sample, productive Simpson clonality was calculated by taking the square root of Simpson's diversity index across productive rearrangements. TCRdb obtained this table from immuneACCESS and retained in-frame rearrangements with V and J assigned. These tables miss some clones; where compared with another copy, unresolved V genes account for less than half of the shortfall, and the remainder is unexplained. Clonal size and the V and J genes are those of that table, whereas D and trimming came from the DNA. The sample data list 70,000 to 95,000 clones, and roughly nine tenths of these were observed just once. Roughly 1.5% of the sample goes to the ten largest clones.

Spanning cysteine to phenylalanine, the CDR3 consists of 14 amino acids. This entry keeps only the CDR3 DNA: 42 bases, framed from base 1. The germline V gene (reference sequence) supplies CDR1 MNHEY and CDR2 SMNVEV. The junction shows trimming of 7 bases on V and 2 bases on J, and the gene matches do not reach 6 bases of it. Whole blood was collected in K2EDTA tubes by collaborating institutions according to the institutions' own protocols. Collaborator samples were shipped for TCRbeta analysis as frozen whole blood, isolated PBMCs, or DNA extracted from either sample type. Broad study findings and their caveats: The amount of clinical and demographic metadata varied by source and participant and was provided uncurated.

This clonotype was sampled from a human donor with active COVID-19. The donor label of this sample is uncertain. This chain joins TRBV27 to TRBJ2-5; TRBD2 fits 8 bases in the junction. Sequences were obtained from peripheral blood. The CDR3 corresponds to CASTGGGKQETQYF. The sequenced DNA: TGTGCCAGCACGGGCGGGGGGAAACAAGAGACCCAGTACTTC.